This T cell receptor beta chain appears in the sequencing data of a study of blood T cell repertoires in COVID-19. Study-level background: The samples span acute and convalescent COVID-19 from the United States, Italy and Spain. PBMCs, B-cell-depleted T cells, or T cells provided the cDNA or gDNA that made up the material.

Methods used by the authors: Nucleated cell counts were estimated from reference gene primer amplification. Sequenced by immunoSEQ multiplex PCR; TCRdb stores in-frame clones only, minus some. V and J calls and clone size are given by that table; D and trimming were obtained from the DNA. The table records over 150,000 clones, nearly 80% of them present only once. Trimming removed 7 bases from V and 8 bases from J, with 20 bases in between. Germline CDR1 is MNHEY and CDR2 is SVGAGI. The CDR3 contains 14 residues. Material for sequencing was peripheral blood. This chain links TRBV6-5 with TRBJ1-2, with D possibly being TRBD1 (6 bases). The clonotype was recovered from a woman in her sixties or seventies with acute or convalescent COVID-19. CDR3 region: CASTSSPGEGGYTF. The CDR3 coding sequence is TGTGCCAGCACCTCGAGCCCAGGGGAAGGCGGCTACACCTTC.